The present TCR beta chain was sequenced within a study of blood T cell repertoires in COVID-19. For the study at large: T cells, B-cell-depleted T cells, or PBMCs provided the cDNA or gDNA that served as material.

Generated by immunoSEQ multiplex PCR, the TCRdb table keeps only in-frame clones and is missing some. The table lists roughly 70,000 clones, about 91% of them singletons, with about 9.1% in the top ten. V dropped 5 bases and J dropped 0; count of bases not matched to a gene: 4. The CDR3 runs to 15 residues. Per germline, CDR1 LNHDA and CDR2 SQIVND (reference sequence). Sequencing was done on a sample of peripheral blood. This chain connects TRBV19 to TRBJ1-5; 7 bases are a match to TRBD1. The sequence was collected from a man at least 80 years old with acute or convalescent COVID-19. CDR3 protein: CASSETGYSNQPQHF. Here the CDR3 DNA reads TGTGCCAGTAGTGAGACAGGGTATAGCAATCAGCCCCAGCATTTT.